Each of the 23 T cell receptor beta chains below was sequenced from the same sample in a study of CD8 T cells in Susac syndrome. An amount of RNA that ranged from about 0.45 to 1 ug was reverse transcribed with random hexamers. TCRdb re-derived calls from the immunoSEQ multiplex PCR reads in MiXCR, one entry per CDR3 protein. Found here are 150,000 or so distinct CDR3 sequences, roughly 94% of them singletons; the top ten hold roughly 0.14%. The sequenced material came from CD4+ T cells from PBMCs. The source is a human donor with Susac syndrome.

For the CDR3, the DNA is TGTGCCAGCAGCCCCTCACACGCAGGGAACTATGGCTACACCTTC. This gives the protein CASSPSHAGNYGYTF. The chain joins TRBV3-1 to TRBJ1-2, with D maybe TRBD1 (5 bases). The ends were cut back, 4 bases at V and 2 bases at J, with 14 bases in the middle. Germline CDR1 is LGHDT and CDR2 is YNNKEL (reference sequence). The CDR3 has 15 amino acids.

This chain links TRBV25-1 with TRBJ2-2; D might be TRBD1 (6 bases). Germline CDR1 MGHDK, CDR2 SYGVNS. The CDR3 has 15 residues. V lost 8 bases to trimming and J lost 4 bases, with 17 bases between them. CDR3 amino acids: CASSIPGHSTGELFF. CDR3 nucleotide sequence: TGTGCCAGCTCTATTCCGGGACACAGCACCGGGGAGCTGTTTTTT. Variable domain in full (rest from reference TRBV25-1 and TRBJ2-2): EADIYQTPRYLVIGTGKKITLECSQTMGHDKMYWYQQDPGMELHLIHYSYGVNSTEKGDLSSESTVSRIRTEHFPLTLESARPSHTSQYLCASSIPGHSTGELFFGEGSRLTVL.

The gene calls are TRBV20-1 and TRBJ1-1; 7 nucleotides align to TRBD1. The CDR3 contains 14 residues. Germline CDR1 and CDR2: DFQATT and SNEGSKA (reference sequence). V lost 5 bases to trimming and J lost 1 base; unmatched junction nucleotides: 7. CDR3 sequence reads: CSAPEGQTNTEAFF. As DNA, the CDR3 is TGCAGTGCTCCAGAGGGACAGACGAACACTGAAGCTTTCTTT.

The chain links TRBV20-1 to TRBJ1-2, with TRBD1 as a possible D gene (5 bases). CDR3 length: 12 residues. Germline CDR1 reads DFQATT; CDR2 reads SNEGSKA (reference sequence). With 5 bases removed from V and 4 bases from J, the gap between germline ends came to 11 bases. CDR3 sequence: CSAADRIYGYTF. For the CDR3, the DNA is TGCAGTGCTGCCGACAGAATCTATGGCTACACCTTC.

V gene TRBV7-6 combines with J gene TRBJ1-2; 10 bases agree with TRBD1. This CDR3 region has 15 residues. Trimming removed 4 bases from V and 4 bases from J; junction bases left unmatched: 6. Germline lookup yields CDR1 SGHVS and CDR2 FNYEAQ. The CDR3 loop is CASSSAGTGAYGYTF. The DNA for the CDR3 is TGTGCCAGCAGCTCGGCCGGGACAGGGGCCTATGGCTACACCTTC.

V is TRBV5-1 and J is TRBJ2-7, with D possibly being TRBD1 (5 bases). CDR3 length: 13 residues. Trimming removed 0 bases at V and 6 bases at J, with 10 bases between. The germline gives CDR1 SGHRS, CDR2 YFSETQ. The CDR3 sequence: CASSLEGLREQYF. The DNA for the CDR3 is TGCGCCAGCAGCTTGGAGGGGCTACGCGAGCAGTACTTC.

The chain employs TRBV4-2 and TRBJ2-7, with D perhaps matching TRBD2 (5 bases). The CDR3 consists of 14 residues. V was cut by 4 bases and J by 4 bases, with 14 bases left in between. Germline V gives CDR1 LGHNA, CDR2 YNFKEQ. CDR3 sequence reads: CASSPSRRGYEQYF. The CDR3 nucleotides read TGTGCCAGCAGCCCGAGTCGCCGGGGATACGAGCAGTACTTC.

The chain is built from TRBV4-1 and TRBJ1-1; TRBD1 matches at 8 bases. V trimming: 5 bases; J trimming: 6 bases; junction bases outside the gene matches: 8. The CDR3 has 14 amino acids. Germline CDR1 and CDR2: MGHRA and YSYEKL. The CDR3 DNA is TGCGCCAGCAGCGCGGACAGGGTTGTACCTGAAGCTTTCTTT. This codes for CASSADRVVPEAFF.

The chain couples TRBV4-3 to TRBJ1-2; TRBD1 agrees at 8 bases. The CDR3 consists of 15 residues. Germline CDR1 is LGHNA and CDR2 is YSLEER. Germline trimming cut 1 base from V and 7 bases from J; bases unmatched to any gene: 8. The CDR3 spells CASSQGVQGESGYTF. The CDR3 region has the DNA TGCGCCAGCAGCCAAGGCGTACAGGGGGAGAGTGGCTACACCTTC.

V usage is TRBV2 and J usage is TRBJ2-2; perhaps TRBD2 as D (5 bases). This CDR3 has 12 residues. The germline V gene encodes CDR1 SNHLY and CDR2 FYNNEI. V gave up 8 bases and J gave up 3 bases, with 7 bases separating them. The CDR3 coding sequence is TGTGCCAGCCGGGGTGACACCGGGGAGCTGTTTTTT. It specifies CASRGDTGELFF.

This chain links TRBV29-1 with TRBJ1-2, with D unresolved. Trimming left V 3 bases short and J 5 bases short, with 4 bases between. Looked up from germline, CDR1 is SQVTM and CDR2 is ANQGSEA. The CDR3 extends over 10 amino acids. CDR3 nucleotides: TGCAGCGTTGAGAAGTATGGCTACACCTTC. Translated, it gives CSVEKYGYTF.

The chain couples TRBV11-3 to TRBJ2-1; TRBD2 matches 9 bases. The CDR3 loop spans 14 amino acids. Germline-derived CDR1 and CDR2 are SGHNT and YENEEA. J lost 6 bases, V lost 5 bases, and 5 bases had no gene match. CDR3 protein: CASSPGTSTNEQFF. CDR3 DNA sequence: TGTGCCAGCAGCCCCGGGACTAGCACCAATGAGCAGTTCTTC.

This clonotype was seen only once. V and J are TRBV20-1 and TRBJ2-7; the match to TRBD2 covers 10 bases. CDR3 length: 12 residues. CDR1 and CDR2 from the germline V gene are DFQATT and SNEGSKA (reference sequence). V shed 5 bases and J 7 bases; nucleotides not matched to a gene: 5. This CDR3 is CSAPTGLAEQYF. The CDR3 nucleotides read TGCAGTGCTCCGACGGGACTAGCGGAGCAGTACTTC.

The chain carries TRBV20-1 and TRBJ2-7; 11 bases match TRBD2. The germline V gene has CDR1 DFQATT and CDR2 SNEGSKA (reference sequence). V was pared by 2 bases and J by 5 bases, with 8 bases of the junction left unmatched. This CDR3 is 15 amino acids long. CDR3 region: CSARWGASGRNEQYF. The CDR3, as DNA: TGCAGTGCTAGATGGGGCGCTAGCGGGAGGAACGAGCAGTACTTC.

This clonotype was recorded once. The CDR3 spells CASSAPPRDSQRGETQYF. The DNA for the CDR3 is TGTGCCAGCAGTGCACCGCCCCGGGACTCCCAGAGGGGAGAGACCCAGTACTTC. The rearrangement links TRBV25-1 to TRBJ2-5; a weak D match, TRBD2 (6 bases). CDR1 is MGHDK and CDR2 is SYGVNS in the germline V gene. The ends were cut back, 4 bases at V and 4 bases at J, with 25 bases in the middle. This CDR3 is built from 18 residues. Using reference TRBV25-1 and TRBJ2-5 for the parts outside the CDR3, the full variable domain is EADIYQTPRYLVIGTGKKITLECSQTMGHDKMYWYQQDPGMELHLIHYSYGVNSTEKGDLSSESTVSRIRTEHFPLTLESARPSHTSQYLCASSAPPRDSQRGETQYFGPGTRLLVL.

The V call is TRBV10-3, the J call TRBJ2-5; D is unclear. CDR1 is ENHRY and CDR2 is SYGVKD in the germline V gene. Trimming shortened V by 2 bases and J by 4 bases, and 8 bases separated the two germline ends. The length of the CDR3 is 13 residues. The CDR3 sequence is CAISENLGETQYF. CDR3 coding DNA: TGTGCCATCAGTGAGAATTTGGGAGAGACCCAGTACTTC.

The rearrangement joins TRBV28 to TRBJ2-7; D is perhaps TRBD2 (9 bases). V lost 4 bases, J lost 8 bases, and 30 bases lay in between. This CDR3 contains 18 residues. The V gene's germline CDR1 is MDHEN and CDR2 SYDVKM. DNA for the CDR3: TGTGCCAGCAGTTCCTTGGTCAGGGGGCGCGGCGGGAGGGCCAAGCAGTACTTC. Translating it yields CASSSLVRGRGGRAKQYF.

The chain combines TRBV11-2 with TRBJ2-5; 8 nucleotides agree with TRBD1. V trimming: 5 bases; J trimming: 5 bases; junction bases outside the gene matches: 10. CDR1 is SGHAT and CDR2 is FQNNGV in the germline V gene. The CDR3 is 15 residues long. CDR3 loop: CASSSAGGAGETQYF. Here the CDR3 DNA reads TGTGCCAGCAGCAGCGCAGGGGGCGCGGGGGAGACCCAGTACTTC.

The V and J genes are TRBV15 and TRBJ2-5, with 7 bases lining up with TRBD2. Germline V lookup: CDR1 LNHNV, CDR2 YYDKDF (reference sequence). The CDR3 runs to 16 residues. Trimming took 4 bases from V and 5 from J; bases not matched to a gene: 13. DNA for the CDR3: TGTGCCACCAGCATCGGAGGCGGGGGAGTCAGGGAGACCCAGTACTTC. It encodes CATSIGGGGVRETQYF.

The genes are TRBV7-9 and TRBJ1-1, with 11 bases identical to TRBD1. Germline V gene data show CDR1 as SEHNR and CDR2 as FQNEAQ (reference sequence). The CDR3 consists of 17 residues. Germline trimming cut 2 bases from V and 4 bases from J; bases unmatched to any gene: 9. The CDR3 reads CASSLTGTGGVGTEAFF. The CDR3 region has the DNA TGTGCCAGCAGCTTAACCGGGACAGGGGGAGTGGGCACTGAAGCTTTCTTT.

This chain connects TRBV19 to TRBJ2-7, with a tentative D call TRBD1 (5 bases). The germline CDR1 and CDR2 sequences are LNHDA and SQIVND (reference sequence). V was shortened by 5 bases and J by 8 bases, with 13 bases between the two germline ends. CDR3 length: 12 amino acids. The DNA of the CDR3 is TGTGCCAGTAGTTTTTCAGGGAAGCAGCAGTACTTC. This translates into CASSFSGKQQYF.

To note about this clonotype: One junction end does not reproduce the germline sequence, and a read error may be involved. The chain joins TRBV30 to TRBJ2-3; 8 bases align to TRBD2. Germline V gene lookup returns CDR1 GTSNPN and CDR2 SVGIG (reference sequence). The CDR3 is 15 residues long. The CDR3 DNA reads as TGTGCCTGGAGTGTCAATGCGGGGGGCACCGATACGCAGTATTTT. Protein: CAWSVNAGGTDTQYF.

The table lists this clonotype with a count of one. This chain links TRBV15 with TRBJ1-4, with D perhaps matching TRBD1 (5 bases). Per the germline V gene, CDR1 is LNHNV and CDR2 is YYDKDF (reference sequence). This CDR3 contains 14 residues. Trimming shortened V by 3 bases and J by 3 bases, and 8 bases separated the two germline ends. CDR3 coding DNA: TGTGCCACCAGCAGGGGGGGGGCTAATGAAAAACTGTTTTTT. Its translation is CATSRGGANEKLFF.